This is a list of T cell receptor beta chains from one sample in a study of PD-1 blockade in mismatch repair-deficient tumors. Repertoires were generated with immunoSEQ multiplex PCR, while TCRdb's copy carries only in-frame clones and drops some. The repertoire has about 110,000 clones, roughly 80% of them found once; the top ten carry 4% to 5%. Sequenced material: peripheral blood, taken roughly 60 weeks after starting pembrolizumab. These receptors came from an adult with mismatch repair-deficient cancer. Both conserved end residues are part of each CDR3. A D gene is named only where the DNA matches it firmly. Rows may omit the clone size; those that give it use once, few, many or a size class.

cdr3_nt,cdr3_aa,clone_size,d_call,v_call,j_call,cdr3_length
TGTGCCAGCAGCGTAGAGGATCACACTAATGAAAAACTGTTTTTT,CASSVEDHTNEKLFF,NA,NA,TRBV9,TRBJ1-4,15
TGCGCCAGCAGCCAAGGGCAAGGGACCAATTCACCCCTCCACTTT,CASSQGQGTNSPLHF,NA,NA,TRBV4-1,TRBJ1-6,15
TGCGCCAGCAGCCCGGGGACTAGAGATTTCGAGCAGTACTTC,CASSPGTRDFEQYF,NA,TRBD2,TRBV4-1,TRBJ2-7,14
TGTGCCAGCAGCTTAACTTCACAGAGCTCCTACAATGAGCAGTTCTTC,CASSLTSQSSYNEQFF,NA,NA,TRBV7-9,TRBJ2-1,16
TGTGCCAGCAGCGTAGGCGGACAGATCACAGATACGCAGTATTTT,CASSVGGQITDTQYF,NA,NA,TRBV9,TRBJ2-3,15
TGTGCCAGCAGCGCCACAGAACAGGGAAACACTGAAGCTTTCTTT,CASSATEQGNTEAFF,NA,NA,TRBV7-8,TRBJ1-1,15
TGTGCCAGCAGCCCTGGGCTAGCGGGATACGAGCAGTACTTC,CASSPGLAGYEQYF,NA,TRBD2,TRBV4-2,TRBJ2-7,14
TGTGCCAGCAGTTACTCGATGGGGGACAGGGTGGACGAGCAGTACTTC,CASSYSMGDRVDEQYF,once,TRBD1,TRBV6-5,TRBJ2-7,16
TGTGCCAGCAGCCCGGGGAGCGCGCGAGATGGGTGGCAGTTCTTC,CASSPGSARDGWQFF,once,NA,TRBV11-2,TRBJ2-1,15
TGTGCCAGCAGTGACCAGGGAAACTATGGCTACACCTTC,CASSDQGNYGYTF,many,NA,TRBV2,TRBJ1-2,13